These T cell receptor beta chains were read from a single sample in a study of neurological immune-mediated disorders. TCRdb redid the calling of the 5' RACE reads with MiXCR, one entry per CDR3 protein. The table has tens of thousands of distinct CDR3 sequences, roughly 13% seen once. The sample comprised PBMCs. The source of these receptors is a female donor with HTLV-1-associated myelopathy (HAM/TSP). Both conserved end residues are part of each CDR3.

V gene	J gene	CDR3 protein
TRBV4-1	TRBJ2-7	CASSQEGLAYEQYF
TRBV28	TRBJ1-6	CASSLDVRPLNNSPLHF
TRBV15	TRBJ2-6	CATSRDGLILSLSGANVLTF
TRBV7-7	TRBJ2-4	CASLGPGAHWYF
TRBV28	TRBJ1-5	CASSSGGNQPQHF
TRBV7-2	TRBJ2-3	CASSLRASGGYTDTQYF
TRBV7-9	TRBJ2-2	CASSFTTSGGHTGELFF
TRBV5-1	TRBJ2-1	CASSLARQRYNEQFF
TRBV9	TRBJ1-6	CASSSKLGGDNSPLHF
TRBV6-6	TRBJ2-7	CASSTGTGETEQYF
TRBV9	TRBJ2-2	CASSLRGRDTGELFF
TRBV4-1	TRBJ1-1	CASSQDTGAFF
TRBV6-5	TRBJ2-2	CASRSEGGATGELFF
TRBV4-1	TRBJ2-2	CASSQGVTENTGELFF
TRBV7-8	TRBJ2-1	CASSLSRLAGETYNEQFF
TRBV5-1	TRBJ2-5	CASSQRGNQETQYF
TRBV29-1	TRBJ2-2	CSVEDPDRGSTGELFF
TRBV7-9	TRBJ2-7	CASSPRREGYEQYF
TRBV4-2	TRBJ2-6	CASSQPTGSTRTGANVLTF
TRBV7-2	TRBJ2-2	CASSFVLYVGELFF
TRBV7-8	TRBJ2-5	CASQYRGLQETQYF
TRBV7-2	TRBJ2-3	CASSLESGSADTQYF
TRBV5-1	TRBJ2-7	CASSRDGSYEQYF